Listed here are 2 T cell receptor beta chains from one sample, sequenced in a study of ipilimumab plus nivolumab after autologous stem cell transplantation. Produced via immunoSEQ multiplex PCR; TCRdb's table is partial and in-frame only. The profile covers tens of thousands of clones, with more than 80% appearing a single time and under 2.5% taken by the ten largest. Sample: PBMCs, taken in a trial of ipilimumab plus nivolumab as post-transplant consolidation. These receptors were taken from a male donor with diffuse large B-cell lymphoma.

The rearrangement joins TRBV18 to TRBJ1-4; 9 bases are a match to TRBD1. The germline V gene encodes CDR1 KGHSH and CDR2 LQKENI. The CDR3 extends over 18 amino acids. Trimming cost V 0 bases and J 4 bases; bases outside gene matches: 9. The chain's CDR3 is CASSPPGGDRVHNEKLFF. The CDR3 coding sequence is TGTGCCAGCTCACCACCCGGCGGGGACAGGGTTCATAATGAAAAACTGTTTTTT. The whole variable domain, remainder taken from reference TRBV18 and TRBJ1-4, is NAGVMQNPRHLVRRRGQEARLRCSPMKGHSHVYWYRQLPEEGLKFMVYLQKENIIDESGMPKERFSAEFPKEGPSILRIQQVVRGDSAAYFCASSPPGGDRVHNEKLFFGSGTQLSVL.

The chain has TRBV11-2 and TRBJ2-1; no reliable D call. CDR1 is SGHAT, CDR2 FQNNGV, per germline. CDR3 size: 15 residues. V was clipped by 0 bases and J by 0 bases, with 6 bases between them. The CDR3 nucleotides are TGTGCCAGCAGCTTAGAGAGTACCTCCTACAATGAGCAGTTCTTC. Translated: CASSLESTSYNEQFF.